Shown below are 31 T cell receptor beta chains from a single sample sequenced in a study of blood T cell repertoires in COVID-19 (TCRdb year 2020). Library generation was performed with the immunoSEQ multiplex PCR assay. Not all clones reach the TCRdb copy of this immuneACCESS table, which keeps in-frame sequences only. Checked studies attribute under half of the gap to unresolved V genes and leave the rest unexplained. The sample data list about 360,000 clones, and roughly 86% of these were observed just once. 3% of the sample is held by the ten biggest clonotypes. Source material: peripheral blood. Source of these receptors: a human donor in a cohort sampled during active COVID-19.

The V and J genes are TRBV5-8 and TRBJ2-1; 10 bases match TRBD2. Germline values: CDR1 SGHTS, CDR2 YDEGEE. V lost 0 bases, J lost 15 bases, and 9 bases stayed unmatched. This CDR3 comprises 14 residues. The CDR3 region is CASSLEGERGGPFF. DNA of the CDR3: TGTGCCAGCAGCTTGGAGGGCGAGCGGGGGGGTCCGTTCTTC.

The V call is TRBV4-2, the J call TRBJ1-2; TRBD1 aligns across 8 bases. CDR1 LGHNA and CDR2 YNFKEQ come from the germline V gene. This CDR3 has 15 amino acids. J gave up 8 bases and V 1 base, and 9 bases lay outside the gene matches. The CDR3 spells CASSQVPQGAEGYTF. As DNA, the CDR3 is TGTGCCAGCAGCCAAGTTCCCCAGGGGGCGGAAGGCTACACCTTC.

The table lists this clone with a few counts. The chain recombines TRBV7-2 with TRBJ2-7, with 7 bases fitting TRBD1. The length of the CDR3 is 14 residues. CDR1 SGHTA and CDR2 FQGNSA come from the germline V gene. Trimming at V came to 4 bases and at J to 3 bases, leaving 6 bases not matched to a gene. The CDR3 DNA sequence: TGTGCCAGCAGCTCCTCCTGGGACAGCTACGAGCAGTACTTC. This encodes CASSSSWDSYEQYF.

The chain links TRBV19 to TRBJ2-7, with 12 bases aligning to TRBD2. In germline, CDR1 is LNHDA, CDR2 SQIVND (reference sequence). The CDR3 loop spans 16 amino acids. Losses at the gene ends were 3 bases for V and 2 bases for J; bases not matched to a gene: 5. The CDR3 here is CASSIGPSGRAYEQYF. CDR3 nucleotides: TGTGCCAGTAGTATCGGTCCTAGCGGGAGGGCCTACGAGCAGTACTTC.

The rearrangement uses TRBV9 and TRBJ2-1, with TRBD2 as a possible D gene (7 bases). Germline V gene data show CDR1 as SGDLS and CDR2 as YYNGEE. V lost 5 bases, J lost 4 bases, and 16 bases lay in between. This CDR3 region has 15 residues. In DNA, the CDR3 is TGTGCCAGCAGAGGGTCTGGGGGGGCATACAATGAGCAGTTCTTC. Residues: CASRGSGGAYNEQFF.

The J gene is TRBJ1-6, the V gene TRBV30; 7 positions match TRBD1. Trimming at V came to 4 bases and at J to 10 bases, leaving 4 bases not matched to a gene. This CDR3 spans 12 amino acids. The germline CDR1 and CDR2 sequences are GTSNPN and SVGIG (reference sequence). The CDR3 DNA reads TGTGCCTGGATGACAGGGTACTCACCCCTCCACTTT. Residues: CAWMTGYSPLHF.

The genes are TRBV29-1 and TRBJ2-2; 8 bases match TRBD1. Germline assignment: CDR1 SQVTM and CDR2 ANQGSEA. CDR3 length: 15 residues. With 4 bases clipped from V and 6 bases from J, the junction kept 10 bases outside the gene matches. CDR3 protein: CSVVLRTGIAGELFF. The CDR3 coding sequence is TGCAGCGTTGTACTACGGACAGGGATTGCCGGGGAGCTGTTTTTT.

This clone was recorded once. The genes are TRBV3-1 (or the pseudogene TRBV3-2) and TRBJ1-5, with a possible D match to TRBD1 (6 bases). Germline CDR1 and CDR2: LGHDT and YNNKEL (reference sequence). Trimming cost V 1 base and J 7 bases, with 11 bases left between them. CDR3 length: 14 amino acids. CDR3 loop: CASSQGRTGQPQHF. CDR3 DNA sequence: TGTGCCAGCAGCCAAGGCCGTACAGGGCAGCCCCAGCATTTT.

The chain joins TRBV7-2 to TRBJ2-5, with 10 bases matching TRBD2. In germline, CDR1 is SGHTA, CDR2 FQGNSA. Trimming removed 3 bases from V and 5 bases from J; junction bases left unmatched: 3. The CDR3 length is 14 residues. CDR3 sequence (DNA): TGTGCCAGCAGCTTGAATAGCGGGGGGGAGACCCAGTACTTC. Translated, it gives CASSLNSGGETQYF.

The CDR3 DNA sequence: TGCGCCAGCAGAGCCGGGACAGGGTCTTATAGCAATCAGCCCCAGCATTTT. Translation: CASRAGTGSYSNQPQHF. This sequence joins TRBV5-1 and TRBJ1-5; 9 positions match TRBD1. The CDR3 runs to 17 residues. The V and J ends lost 5 bases and 0 bases, in that order; junction bases with no gene match: 9. Germline values: CDR1 SGHRS, CDR2 YFSETQ.

The chain employs TRBV19 and TRBJ2-1; no clear D. Trimming shortened V by 5 bases and J by 7 bases, and 15 bases separated the two germline ends. This CDR3 comprises 14 residues. Per the germline V gene, CDR1 is LNHDA and CDR2 is SQIVND (reference sequence). The CDR3 region has the DNA TGTGCCAGTAGTCCTGGCCCCCACGGGAATGAGCAGTTCTTC. Protein: CASSPGPHGNEQFF.

This sequence joins TRBV5-1 and TRBJ2-3; D is possibly TRBD1 (5 bases). This CDR3 is built from 14 residues. With 0 bases removed from V and 2 bases from J, the gap between germline ends came to 7 bases. From germline, CDR1 is SGHRS and CDR2 YFSETQ. The CDR3 DNA is TGCGCCAGCAGCTTGGGACAGCCCACAGATACGCAGTATTTT. Translation gives CASSLGQPTDTQYF. Combining the CDR3 with reference TRBV5-1 and TRBJ2-3 gives the whole variable domain KAGVTQTPRYLIKTRGQQVTLSCSPISGHRSVSWYQQTPGQGLQFLFEYFSETQRNKGNFPGRFSGRQFSNSRSEMNVSTLELGDSALYLCASSLGQPTDTQYFGPGTRLTVL.

The CDR3 sequence is CASMLEGGTGELFF. CDR3 nucleotide sequence: TGTGCCAGCATGCTTGAAGGAGGAACCGGGGAGCTGTTTTTT. The gene calls are TRBV6-5 and TRBJ2-2; a weak D match, TRBD2 (5 bases). The CDR3 is 14 residues long. V was pared by 7 bases and J by 5 bases, with 14 bases between. Per the germline V gene, CDR1 is MNHEY and CDR2 is SVGAGI.

The chain employs TRBV6-5 and TRBJ1-2; 7 bases line up with TRBD1. CDR1 and CDR2 (germline): MNHEY, SVGAGI. This CDR3 contains 13 residues. J lost 2 bases, V lost 7 bases, and 4 bases had no gene match. This chain's CDR3 is CASIKGGNYGYTF. CDR3 DNA: TGTGCCAGCATCAAAGGGGGCAACTATGGCTACACCTTC.

The chain joins TRBV7-3 to TRBJ1-1; 8 nucleotides match TRBD1. Looked up from germline, CDR1 is SGHTA and CDR2 is FQGTGA. J lost 4 bases, V lost 5 bases, and 9 bases had no gene match. CDR3 length equals 15 residues. The CDR3 here is CASSPQGAWGTEAFF. The CDR3 DNA follows: TGTGCCAGCAGCCCCCAGGGGGCTTGGGGCACTGAAGCTTTCTTT.

This sequence joins TRBV5-1 and TRBJ1-1, with TRBD1 matching 11 bases. With V trimmed by 1 base and J by 4 bases, 3 bases remained unmatched. The CDR3 totals 15 residues. Germline CDR1 and CDR2: SGHRS and YFSETQ. The CDR3, as DNA: TGCGCCAGCAGCTTGTCCGGGACAGGGGGCACTGAAGCTTTCTTT. This encodes CASSLSGTGGTEAFF. Using reference TRBV5-1 and TRBJ1-1 for the parts outside the CDR3, the full variable domain is KAGVTQTPRYLIKTRGQQVTLSCSPISGHRSVSWYQQTPGQGLQFLFEYFSETQRNKGNFPGRFSGRQFSNSRSEMNVSTLELGDSALYLCASSLSGTGGTEAFFGQGTRLTVV.

The gene calls are TRBV5-4 and TRBJ2-1, with D perhaps matching TRBD1 (8 bases). CDR1 is SGHNT, CDR2 YYREEE, per germline (reference sequence). The V end lost 3 bases, the J end lost 12 bases, and 16 bases lay between the germline ends. The CDR3 length is 13 residues. The DNA of the CDR3 is TGTGCCAGCAGCTACAACAGGGGGGGAAGGCAGTTCTTC. Residues: CASSYNRGGRQFF.

The V gene is TRBV7-9, the J gene TRBJ1-2; D gene uncertain. Germline CDR1 reads SEHNR; CDR2 reads FQNEAQ (reference sequence). Trimming removed 1 base from V and 5 bases from J, with 5 bases in between. The CDR3 runs to 12 residues. As DNA, the CDR3 is TGTGCCAGCAGCTTAGACCAGTATGGCTACACCTTC. Its translation is CASSLDQYGYTF.

CDR3 in DNA: TGTGCCAGCAGCGTTCGGACAGGGCTAAGCACAGATACGCAGTATTTT. Amino acids: CASSVRTGLSTDTQYF. The V call is TRBV9, the J call TRBJ2-3; TRBD1 matches 8 bases. CDR3 size: 16 residues. From germline, CDR1 is SGDLS and CDR2 YYNGEE. The V and J ends lost 2 bases and 0 bases, in that order; junction bases with no gene match: 5.

The chain recombines TRBV25-1 with TRBJ2-7; 8 bases match TRBD1. This CDR3 has 13 residues. J gave up 2 bases and V 4 bases, and 1 base lay outside the gene matches. Per germline, CDR1 MGHDK and CDR2 SYGVNS. In DNA, the CDR3 is TGTGCCAGCAGTGGACAGGGGACCTACGAGCAGTACTTC. Translated: CASSGQGTYEQYF.

The V and J genes are TRBV6-2 or TRBV6-3 and TRBJ2-3; TRBD1 is a possible D gene (5 bases). Germline V gives CDR1 MNHEY, CDR2 SVGEGT. This CDR3 contains 16 residues. The V gene lost 7 bases and the J gene lost 1 base, with 18 bases spanning the gap. The CDR3 nucleotides are TGTGCCAGCAACCCGGTCCATAGGGGCGGCACAGATACGCAGTATTTT. It codes for CASNPVHRGGTDTQYF.

This chain connects TRBV18 to TRBJ1-1; D gene unclear. The V end was cut by 3 bases, the J end by 4 bases, with 9 bases between. The CDR3 has 13 amino acids. Looked up from germline, CDR1 is KGHSH and CDR2 is LQKENI. The CDR3 DNA sequence: TGTGCCAGCTCACCCCCTCCGGGCACTGAAGCTTTCTTT. This codes for CASSPPPGTEAFF.

This clone was counted only a few times. The rearrangement joins TRBV4-1 to TRBJ2-7; D remains unclear. CDR3 length: 16 amino acids. The germline CDR1 and CDR2 sequences are MGHRA and YSYEKL. Trimming stripped 0 bases from V and 3 bases from J, with 15 bases between. The CDR3 here is CASSQDERPRYYEQYF. In nucleotides, the CDR3 is TGCGCCAGCAGCCAAGATGAGAGGCCTAGGTACTACGAGCAGTACTTC.

The chain couples TRBV27 to TRBJ2-1; 11 bases agree with TRBD2. After removal of 3 bases from V and 4 bases from J, the junction contained 8 bases not matched to a gene. Looked up from germline, CDR1 is MNHEY and CDR2 is SMNVEV (reference sequence). This CDR3 comprises 17 residues. Here the CDR3 DNA reads TGTGCCAGCAGTTTCTTAGGGACTAGCGGTCTATACAATGAGCAGTTCTTC. Protein product: CASSFLGTSGLYNEQFF.

The V and J genes are TRBV12-3 or TRBV12-4 and TRBJ2-5; no reliable D call. The CDR3 runs 13 residues. Between the trimmed V and J ends, which lost 3 bases and 7 bases, there was a span of 12 bases. The DNA for the CDR3 is TGTGCCAGCAGTTTTGGGCAGGATGGGACCCAGTACTTC. Protein product: CASSFGQDGTQYF.

The V and J genes are TRBV11-2 and TRBJ2-1, with 11 nucleotides matching TRBD2. This CDR3 spans 15 amino acids. In germline, CDR1 is SGHAT, CDR2 FQNNGV. J was trimmed by 5 bases and V by 5 bases; bases with no gene match: 5. CDR3 nucleotides: TGTGCCAGCAGCCCGGGGACTAGCGGCGACAATGAGCAGTTCTTC. The encoded protein is CASSPGTSGDNEQFF.

The V gene is TRBV13, the J gene TRBJ2-2; 8 positions agree with TRBD2. The J segment lost 6 bases and the V segment lost 5 bases, leaving 8 bases of the junction unmatched. CDR1 is PRHDT and CDR2 is FYEKMQ in the germline V gene (reference sequence). The CDR3 spans 15 residues. CDR3 DNA: TGTGCCAGCAGCCCGACAAGCGGGGGCGCCGGGGAGCTGTTTTTT. It is translated as CASSPTSGGAGELFF.

The chain joins TRBV2 to TRBJ2-3; 11 nucleotides match TRBD2. Germline V lookup: CDR1 SNHLY, CDR2 FYNNEI. The CDR3 spans 15 residues. V gave up 5 bases and J gave up 2 bases; unmatched junction bases: 3. CDR3 in DNA: TGTGCCAGCAGTCAACTAGCGGGGGCCACAGATACGCAGTATTTT. Translating it yields CASSQLAGATDTQYF.

The rearrangement links TRBV29-1 to TRBJ2-5, with 7 bases matching TRBD1. The ends lost 6 bases at V and 4 bases at J; junction bases unmatched: 11. There are 14 residues in the CDR3. Germline CDR1 and CDR2: SQVTM and ANQGSEA. The CDR3 spells CSVPRDRGVETQYF. In nucleotides, the CDR3 is TGCAGCGTCCCCCGGGACAGAGGAGTAGAGACCCAGTACTTC.

The table lists this clone with a count of one. One junction end disagrees with the germline gene, perhaps due to a read error. The chain carries TRBV19 and TRBJ2-6; 12 bases map to TRBD1. Germline assignment: CDR1 LNHDA and CDR2 SQIVND (reference sequence). The CDR3 is 18 residues long. As DNA, the CDR3 is TGTGCCAGTAGTAGAACCGGGACAGGGGGCTCTAGGGCCAACGTCCTGACTTTC. Amino acids: CASSRTGTGGSRANVLTF.

The chain joins TRBV6-1 to TRBJ2-7; D unresolved. Germline CDR1 MNHNS, CDR2 SASEGT. The CDR3 spans 15 residues. V lost 1 base and J 0 bases, leaving 10 bases between the germline ends. CDR3 in amino acids: CASSEDWWSSYEQYF. DNA for the CDR3: TGTGCCAGCAGTGAAGATTGGTGGAGCTCCTACGAGCAGTACTTC.